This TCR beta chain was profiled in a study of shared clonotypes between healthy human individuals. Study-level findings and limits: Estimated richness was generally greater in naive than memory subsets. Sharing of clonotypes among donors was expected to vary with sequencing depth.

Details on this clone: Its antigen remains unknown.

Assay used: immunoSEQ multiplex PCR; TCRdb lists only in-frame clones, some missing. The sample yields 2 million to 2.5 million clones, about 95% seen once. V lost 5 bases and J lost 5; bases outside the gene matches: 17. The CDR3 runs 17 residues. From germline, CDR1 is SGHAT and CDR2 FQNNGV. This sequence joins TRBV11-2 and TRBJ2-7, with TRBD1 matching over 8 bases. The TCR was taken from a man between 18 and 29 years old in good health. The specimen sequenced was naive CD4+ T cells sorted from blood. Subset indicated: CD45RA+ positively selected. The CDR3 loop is CASSLKHKTGVGHEQYF. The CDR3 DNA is TGTGCCAGCAGCCTAAAACACAAGACAGGGGTGGGCCACGAGCAGTACTTC.